This record covers a single T cell receptor (beta chain). What it recognizes is unknown. The repertoire was sequenced with immunoSEQ multiplex PCR; TCRdb's copy has only in-frame clones and lacks some. Here the sample spans more than 7,000 clones, around 90% being singletons. The sample is drawn from a study of naive CD8 T cells in extremely preterm neonates. Elective cesarean births at roughly 35-41 weeks, without labor or membrane rupture, supplied the cord blood. Live Annexin V-negative naive CD3+CD8+CD45RA+CCR7+ T cells were sorted. The CDR3 extends over 13 amino acids. V was cut by 3 bases and J by 2 bases, with 7 bases left in between. The germline gives CDR1 SGHAT, CDR2 FQNNGV. Study-level findings and limits: Preterm neonates had significantly lower iChao1 richness than other age groups. Relative to older groups, preterm infants had shorter, less trimmed CDR3s with fewer N additions.

The receptor was derived from a newborn in good health. The gene calls are TRBV11-2 and TRBJ1-2; weak D call: TRBD1 (5 bases). Sample: naive CD8+ T cells from cord blood. The CDR3: CASSFGGNYGYTF. The CDR3 nucleotides read TGTGCCAGCAGCTTCGGGGGAAACTATGGCTACACCTTC.